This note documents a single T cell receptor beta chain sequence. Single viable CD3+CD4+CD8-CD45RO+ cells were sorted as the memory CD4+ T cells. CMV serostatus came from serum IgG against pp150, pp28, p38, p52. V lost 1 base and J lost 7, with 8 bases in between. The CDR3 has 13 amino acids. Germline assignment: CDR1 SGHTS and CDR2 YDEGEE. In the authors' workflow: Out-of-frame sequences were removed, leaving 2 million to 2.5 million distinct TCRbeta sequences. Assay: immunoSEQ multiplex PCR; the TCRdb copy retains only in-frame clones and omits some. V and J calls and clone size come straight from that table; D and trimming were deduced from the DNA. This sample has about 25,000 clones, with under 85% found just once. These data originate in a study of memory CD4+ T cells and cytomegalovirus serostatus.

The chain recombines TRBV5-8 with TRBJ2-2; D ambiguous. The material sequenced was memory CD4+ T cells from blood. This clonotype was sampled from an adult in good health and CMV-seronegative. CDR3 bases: TGTGCCAGCAGCTTGTCCAAGGGCGGGGAGCTGTTTTTT. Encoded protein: CASSLSKGGELFF.